What follows are 14 T cell receptor beta chains derived from one specimen sequenced in a study of T cells in Graves' hyperthyroidism and ophthalmopathy. Amplification yielded TCR beta CDR3 regions, with RNA transcripts as the source. First-round RT-PCR of the TCR CDR3 relied on the HTBI primer set. TCRdb re-called the multiplex PCR reads through MiXCR, storing one row per CDR3 protein. The top ten clones hold less than 20% of a sample with about 480,000 distinct CDR3 sequences, roughly 14% of them seen once. Sample: blood. The receptors here all came from a woman between 18 and 29 years old with Graves' hyperthyroidism.

The chain links TRBV5-1 to TRBJ2-1; TRBD1 aligns across 9 bases. Germline CDR1 reads SGHRS; CDR2 reads YFSETQ. This CDR3 region has 15 residues. Trimming took 3 bases from V and 10 from J; bases not matched to a gene: 11. The CDR3 DNA is TGCGCCAGCAGCTCGTCCGGGACAGGGAGCGGCGAGCAGTTCTTC. Translated, it gives CASSSSGTGSGEQFF.

The gene calls are TRBV5-1 and TRBJ1-1; 9 positions agree with TRBD1. This CDR3 has 14 residues. The trim removed 3 bases at V and 3 bases at J, leaving 3 bases unmatched. The V gene's germline CDR1 is SGHRS and CDR2 YFSETQ. This CDR3 reads CASSWTGAYTEAFF. The CDR3 coding sequence is TGCGCCAGCAGCTGGACAGGGGCCTACACTGAAGCTTTCTTT. The complete variable domain, with remaining parts taken from reference TRBV5-1 and TRBJ1-1, reads KAGVTQTPRYLIKTRGQQVTLSCSPISGHRSVSWYQQTPGQGLQFLFEYFSETQRNKGNFPGRFSGRQFSNSRSEMNVSTLELGDSALYLCASSWTGAYTEAFFGQGTRLTVV.

On this clonotype itself: A clone one base away is much larger, so this may be a read error. The chain has TRBV2 and TRBJ1-2, with 11 positions matching TRBD1. Looked up from germline, CDR1 is SNHLY and CDR2 is FYNNEI. The CDR3 is 14 amino acids. The V and J ends lost 8 bases and 8 bases, in that order; junction bases with no gene match: 10. This CDR3 reads CASVRDRGGEGYTF. In DNA form, the CDR3 reads TGTGCCAGCGTCCGGGACAGGGGGGGGGAAGGCTACACCTTC.

This clonotype was seen repeatedly, ten times or more. The CDR3 protein is CASSLGPAGSGINEQFF. Here the CDR3 DNA reads TGCGCCAGCAGCTTGGGCCCAGCGGGGTCGGGGATCAATGAGCAGTTCTTC. The chain is built from TRBV5-1 and TRBJ2-1; 7 nucleotides agree with TRBD2. Per germline, CDR1 SGHRS and CDR2 YFSETQ. The J segment lost 6 bases and the V segment lost 0 bases, leaving 12 bases of the junction unmatched. The CDR3 has 17 residues.

Of note for this clonotype: A much bigger clone sits one base away, suggesting this may be a read error. The J gene is TRBJ1-2, the V gene TRBV19, with D unresolved. This CDR3 contains 14 residues. Per germline, CDR1 LNHDA and CDR2 SQIVND (reference sequence). This CDR3 is CASSIGALNYGHTF. The CDR3 coding sequence is TGTGCCAGTAGTATCGGCGCCCTTAACTATGGCCACACCTTC.

This clonotype occurred many times. The chain has TRBV3-1 and TRBJ1-1; 12 bases are a match to TRBD1. This CDR3 spans 16 amino acids. V was pared by 4 bases and J by 6 bases, with 9 bases of the junction left unmatched. CDR1 and CDR2 from the germline V gene are LGHDT and YNNKEL (reference sequence). In DNA, the CDR3 is TGTGCCAGCAGCCCCTGGGACAGGGGGCGCAGGGCTGAAGCTTTCTTT. It encodes CASSPWDRGRRAEAFF.

This clonotype was detected only a few times. The chain uses TRBV7-2 and TRBJ2-5; the match to TRBD2 covers 10 bases. J was trimmed by 2 bases and V by 5 bases; bases with no gene match: 8. The CDR3 runs to 16 residues. Looked up from germline, CDR1 is SGHTA and CDR2 is FQGNSA. CDR3 sequence reads: CASSPRLAGAQETQYF. The CDR3 nucleotides are TGTGCCAGCAGCCCCCGACTAGCGGGCGCTCAAGAGACCCAGTACTTC.

This sequence joins TRBV5-1 and TRBJ1-4, with a possible D match to TRBD1 (5 bases). Trimming left V 5 bases short and J 4 bases short, with 21 bases between. The CDR3 consists of 17 residues. Germline V gives CDR1 SGHRS, CDR2 YFSETQ. CDR3 sequence: CASSGTGGFQFNEKLFF. In nucleotides, the CDR3 is TGCGCCAGCAGTGGCACCGGGGGGTTTCAATTTAATGAAAAACTGTTTTTT. The variable domain in full, completed from reference TRBV5-1 and TRBJ1-4, reads KAGVTQTPRYLIKTRGQQVTLSCSPISGHRSVSWYQQTPGQGLQFLFEYFSETQRNKGNFPGRFSGRQFSNSRSEMNVSTLELGDSALYLCASSGTGGFQFNEKLFFGSGTQLSVL.

The CDR3 coding sequence is TGTGCCAGCAGTGACAGGGCTGGATCACCCCTCCACTTT. This gives the protein CASSDRAGSPLHF. The V and J genes are TRBV2 and TRBJ1-6; D possibly corresponds to TRBD1 (5 bases). This CDR3 contains 13 residues. The V and J ends lost 3 bases and 10 bases respectively, with 10 bases between them. CDR1 SNHLY and CDR2 FYNNEI come from the germline V gene.

This clonotype was detected many times. V and J are TRBV29-1 and TRBJ1-4; D is possibly TRBD1 (6 bases). V gave up 6 bases and J gave up 8 bases, with 10 bases separating them. This CDR3 has 11 residues. The V gene's germline CDR1 is SQVTM and CDR2 ANQGSEA. The CDR3 region has the DNA TGCAGCGTCGAGGACAGCGAAAAACTGTTTTTT. Translating gives CSVEDSEKLFF.

This clonotype was counted only a few times. This sequence joins TRBV29-1 and TRBJ1-2; 8 bases fit TRBD1. The CDR3 spans 13 residues. In germline, CDR1 is SQVTM, CDR2 ANQGSEA. The junction had 11 bases not matched to a gene; V was cut back by 2 bases and J by 12 bases. In DNA, the CDR3 is TGCAGCGTTGAATTGGCAGGGGGCGCCGGCAACACCTTC. As protein: CSVELAGGAGNTF.

A note on this clonotype: Being one base from a much bigger clone, this may be a read error. This chain connects TRBV30 to TRBJ1-4; D is possibly TRBD1 (5 bases). This CDR3 comprises 11 residues. Germline V lookup: CDR1 GTSNPN, CDR2 SVGIG (reference sequence). The CDR3 DNA is TGTACCGTGCAGGGTGGAGAAAAACTGTTTTTT. This encodes CTVQGGEKLFF.

The rearrangement links TRBV5-6 to TRBJ2-1; 7 bases agree with TRBD1. CDR3 length: 13 residues. Trimming removed 1 base from V and 8 bases from J; junction bases left unmatched: 3. Per germline, CDR1 SGHDT and CDR2 YYEEEE. The CDR3 here is CASSLLQGDEQFF. DNA for the CDR3: TGTGCCAGCAGCTTGCTCCAGGGGGATGAGCAGTTCTTC.

This clonotype appeared many times. The chain uses TRBV18 and TRBJ1-6; D is perhaps TRBD1 (6 bases). The CDR3 runs 17 residues. CDR1 is KGHSH, CDR2 LQKENI, per germline. Trimming pared 1 base from V and 7 bases from J, leaving 17 bases between. CDR3 nucleotides: TGTGCCAGCTCACCACGGGTGAACACAGGGAACAATTCACCCCTCCACTTT. Translating gives CASSPRVNTGNNSPLHF.